Shown below are 18 T cell receptor beta chains from a single sample sequenced in a study of T cell responses to AZD1222 COVID-19 vaccine. TCRdb's copy holds only in-frame clones and misses some; the assay was immunoSEQ multiplex PCR. The profile shows around 100,000 clones, about 88% of them singletons. The sample consisted of peripheral blood, taken on day 0 of AZD1222 vaccination. These receptor sequences come from an adult in good health.

The chain employs TRBV6-5 and TRBJ2-7, with 13 bases matching TRBD2. Unmatched junction bases numbered 7, after V lost 7 bases and J lost 4 bases. The CDR3 is 15 amino acids. Germline V gene sequence: CDR1 MNHEY, CDR2 SVGAGI. The CDR3 region is CASTSGTSGIYEQYF. In DNA, the CDR3 is TGTGCCAGCACCTCCGGGACTAGCGGGATATACGAGCAGTACTTC.

The V and J genes are TRBV28 and TRBJ2-7; 7 bases align to TRBD2. CDR3 length: 15 amino acids. V dropped 7 bases and J dropped 4; count of bases not matched to a gene: 13. CDR1 and CDR2 from the germline V gene are MDHEN and SYDVKM. CDR3 in amino acids: CASNMGGRARYEQYF. CDR3 coding DNA: TGTGCCAGCAATATGGGTGGGAGGGCCAGGTACGAGCAGTACTTC. Looking up the rest from reference TRBV28 and TRBJ2-7 gives the full variable domain: DVKVTQSSRYLVKRTGEKVFLECVQDMDHENMFWYRQDPGLGLRLIYFSYDVKMKEKGDIPEGYSVSREKKERFSLILESASTNQTSMYLCASNMGGRARYEQYFGPGTRLTVT.

The chain combines TRBV6-6 with TRBJ1-5, with a weak D call TRBD1 (5 bases). CDR1 and CDR2 (germline): MNHNY, SVGAGI (reference sequence). The V and J ends lost 2 bases and 4 bases respectively, with 9 bases between them. The CDR3 loop spans 14 amino acids. CDR3 protein: CASSYAGTNQPQHF. The CDR3 nucleotides are TGTGCCAGCAGTTACGCCGGGACGAATCAGCCCCAGCATTTT.

This clone showed up just a few times. The chain joins TRBV25-1 to TRBJ1-5; D ambiguous. Deletions cut 4 bases from V and 1 base from J, with 11 bases between. CDR1 MGHDK and CDR2 SYGVNS come from the germline V gene. This CDR3 has 15 amino acids. The CDR3 region is CASSGTPPSNQPQHF. In nucleotides, the CDR3 is TGTGCCAGCAGTGGTACACCCCCAAGCAATCAGCCCCAGCATTTT.

This sequence joins TRBV5-1 and TRBJ2-3, with 15 bases lining up with TRBD2. J was trimmed by 5 bases and V by 9 bases; bases with no gene match: 10. This CDR3 has 16 residues. Looked up from germline, CDR1 is SGHRS and CDR2 is YFSETQ. DNA for the CDR3: TGCGCCACCAGGTTAGGACTAGCGGGAGGGGAAGATACGCAGTATTTT. This translates into CATRLGLAGGEDTQYF.

V is TRBV28 and J is TRBJ1-1, with D perhaps matching TRBD1 (5 bases). Trimming stripped 5 bases from V and 4 bases from J, with 20 bases between. The CDR3 contains 16 residues. The germline CDR1 and CDR2 sequences are MDHEN and SYDVKM. The CDR3 sequence: CASSTGTAAQTTEAFF. As DNA, the CDR3 is TGTGCCAGCAGTACCGGGACCGCGGCCCAAACCACTGAAGCTTTCTTT.

The rearrangement uses TRBV3-1 (or the pseudogene TRBV3-2) and TRBJ2-1; TRBD1 aligns across 10 bases. CDR3 length: 15 residues. The V gene end was trimmed by 6 bases and the J gene end by 10 bases; junction bases not matched to a gene: 12. Germline V lookup: CDR1 LGHDT, CDR2 YNNKEL (reference sequence). As DNA, the CDR3 is TGTGCCAGCAGATATCCGGGACAGGGGACAGGGGAGCAGTTCTTC. As protein: CASRYPGQGTGEQFF.

The V and J genes are TRBV21-1 and TRBJ2-1; TRBD2, the table's D call, lacks a check against the DNA. TRBV21-1 counts as a pseudogene. CDR3 length equals 20 residues. CDR3 nucleotides: TGTGCCAGCAGCAAAGTGGCTAGCGGACCCGGAGCGGTTTTCTACAATGAGCAGTTCTTC. It is translated as CASSKVASGPGAVFYNEQFF.

The genes are TRBV6-6 and TRBJ2-4, with D perhaps TRBD2 (7 bases). The germline gives CDR1 MNHNY, CDR2 SVGAGI (reference sequence). The CDR3 runs to 17 residues. V was shortened by 5 bases and J by 3 bases, with 20 bases between the two germline ends. CDR3 amino acids: CASSQGREPLGKNIQYF. The CDR3 DNA sequence: TGTGCCAGCAGTCAGGGGCGGGAGCCCTTAGGCAAAAACATTCAGTACTTC.

This clone was found once. V and J are TRBV27 and TRBJ2-6; D unclear. The CDR3 sequence is 19 residues long. Germline assignment: CDR1 MNHEY and CDR2 SMNVEV (reference sequence). The V gene lost 7 bases and the J gene lost 2 bases, with 24 bases spanning the gap. This CDR3 reads CASTPLQVVPNPGANVLTF. The CDR3, as DNA: TGTGCCAGCACACCTCTCCAGGTCGTACCCAATCCTGGGGCCAACGTCCTGACTTTC.

The chain carries TRBV5-1 and TRBJ2-7; D unresolved. V was shortened by 0 bases and J by 3 bases, with 4 bases between the two germline ends. Per germline, CDR1 SGHRS and CDR2 YFSETQ. This CDR3 has 12 amino acids. The CDR3 DNA sequence: TGCGCCAGCAGCTTGGCCAACTACGAGCAGTACTTC. Amino acid sequence: CASSLANYEQYF.

The rearrangement joins TRBV7-9 to TRBJ2-3, with D maybe TRBD1 (5 bases). The ends were cut back, 4 bases at V and 0 bases at J, with 11 bases in the middle. The CDR3 contains 15 residues. Germline CDR1 SEHNR, CDR2 FQNEAQ (reference sequence). CDR3 nucleotides: TGTGCCAGCAGCTCCTTCAGGGTTAGCACAGATACGCAGTATTTT. As protein: CASSSFRVSTDTQYF.

The genes are TRBV4-2 and TRBJ2-1; 12 nucleotides align to TRBD2. The CDR3 is made up of 17 amino acids. J was trimmed by 8 bases and V by 1 base; bases with no gene match: 9. Germline assignment: CDR1 LGHNA and CDR2 YNFKEQ. DNA of the CDR3: TGTGCCAGCAGCCAAGTCCTAGCGGGAGGGCCTAGGGATGAGCAGTTCTTC. This sequence encodes CASSQVLAGGPRDEQFF.

The rearrangement uses TRBV13 and TRBJ1-2; 8 bases fit TRBD1. The CDR3 loop spans 16 amino acids. CDR1 and CDR2 (germline): PRHDT, FYEKMQ (reference sequence). V trimming: 5 bases; J trimming: 3 bases; junction bases outside the gene matches: 11. CDR3 region: CASSADRVRSHYGYTF. In DNA form, the CDR3 reads TGTGCCAGCAGCGCGGACAGGGTCCGATCTCACTATGGCTACACCTTC.

The chain uses TRBV4-1 and TRBJ2-1; no clear D. V lost 3 bases and J lost 9, with 3 bases in between. Germline CDR1 reads MGHRA; CDR2 reads YSYEKL. This CDR3 comprises 10 residues. The CDR3: CASSHTEQFF. The CDR3 nucleotides are TGCGCCAGCAGCCATACTGAGCAGTTCTTC.

This clone was counted only a few times. The rearrangement uses TRBV7-9 and TRBJ1-1, with D possibly being TRBD1 (5 bases). Trimming stripped 3 bases from V and 4 bases from J, with 12 bases between. The CDR3 is made up of 14 amino acids. The V gene's germline CDR1 is SEHNR and CDR2 FQNEAQ (reference sequence). The CDR3 spells CASSFSLGGTEAFF. The CDR3 nucleotides are TGTGCCAGCAGCTTTTCCCTCGGGGGCACTGAAGCTTTCTTT.

The chain has TRBV9 and TRBJ2-5, with a tentative D call TRBD2 (5 bases). Germline CDR1 is SGDLS and CDR2 is YYNGEE. Trimming pared 3 bases from V and 7 bases from J, leaving 16 bases between. This CDR3 comprises 14 residues. The CDR3 reads CASSERPGNPTQYF. CDR3 in DNA: TGTGCCAGCAGCGAGCGGCCGGGAAACCCGACCCAGTACTTC.

The V gene is TRBV2, the J gene TRBJ1-2; no clear D gene. The length of the CDR3 is 11 residues. Germline-derived CDR1 and CDR2 are SNHLY and FYNNEI. V was shortened by 11 bases and J by 8 bases, with 15 bases between the two germline ends. DNA of the CDR3: TGTGCCTCAGACACCGCATTCGGCTACACCTTC. Its protein is CASDTAFGYTF.